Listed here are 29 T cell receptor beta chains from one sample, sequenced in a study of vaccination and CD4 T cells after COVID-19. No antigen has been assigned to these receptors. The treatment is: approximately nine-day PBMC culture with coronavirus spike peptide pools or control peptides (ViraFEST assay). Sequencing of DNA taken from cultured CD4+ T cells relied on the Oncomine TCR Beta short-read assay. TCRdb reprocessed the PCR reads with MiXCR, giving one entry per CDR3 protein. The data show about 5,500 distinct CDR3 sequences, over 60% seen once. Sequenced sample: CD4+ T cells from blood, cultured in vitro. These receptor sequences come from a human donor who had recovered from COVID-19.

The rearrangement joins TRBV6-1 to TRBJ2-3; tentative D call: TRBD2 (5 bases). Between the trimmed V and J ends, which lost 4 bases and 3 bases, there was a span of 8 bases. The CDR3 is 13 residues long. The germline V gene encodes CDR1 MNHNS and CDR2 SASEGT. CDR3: CASSVGGTDTQYF. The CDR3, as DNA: TGTGCCAGCAGTGTAGGCGGGACAGATACGCAGTATTTT.

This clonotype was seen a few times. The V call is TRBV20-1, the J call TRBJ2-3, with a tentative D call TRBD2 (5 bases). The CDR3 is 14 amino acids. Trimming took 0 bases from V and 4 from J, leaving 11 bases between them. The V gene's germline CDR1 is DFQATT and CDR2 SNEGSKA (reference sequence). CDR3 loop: CSARDRSGPDTQYF. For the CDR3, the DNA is TGCAGTGCTAGAGATCGGAGCGGCCCAGATACGCAGTATTTT.

CDR3 region: CASSRKTSGGAPDTQYF. In DNA form, the CDR3 reads TGTGCCAGCAGCCGTAAGACTAGCGGGGGGGCTCCAGATACGCAGTATTTT. The gene calls are TRBV3-1 and TRBJ2-3, with TRBD2 matching over 14 bases. CDR1 and CDR2 from the germline V gene are LGHDT and YNNKEL (reference sequence). With 4 bases clipped from V and 4 bases from J, the junction kept 7 bases outside the gene matches. There are 17 residues in the CDR3.

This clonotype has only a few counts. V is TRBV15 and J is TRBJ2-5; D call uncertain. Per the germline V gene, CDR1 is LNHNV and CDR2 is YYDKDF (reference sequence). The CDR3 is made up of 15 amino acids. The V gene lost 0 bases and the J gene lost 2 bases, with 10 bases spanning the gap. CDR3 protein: CATSRDGVLQETQYF. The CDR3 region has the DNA TGTGCCACCAGCAGAGACGGCGTCCTACAAGAGACCCAGTACTTC.

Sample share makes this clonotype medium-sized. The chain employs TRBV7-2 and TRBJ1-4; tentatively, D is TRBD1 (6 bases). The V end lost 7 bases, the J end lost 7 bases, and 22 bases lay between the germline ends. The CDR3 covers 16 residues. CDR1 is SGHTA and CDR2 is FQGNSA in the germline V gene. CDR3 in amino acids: CASTLLGRGGGEKLFF. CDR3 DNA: TGTGCCAGCACCCTACTGGGGAGGGGAGGGGGTGAAAAACTGTTTTTT.

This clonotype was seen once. CDR3 in DNA: TGCAGTGCTAGGATACAGGGGTGGTACGAGCAGTACTTC. This sequence encodes CSARIQGWYEQYF. J is TRBJ2-7 and V is TRBV20-1; 7 nucleotides align to TRBD1. CDR3 length: 13 amino acids. V gave up 3 bases and J gave up 4 bases; unmatched junction bases: 6. From germline, CDR1 is DFQATT and CDR2 SNEGSKA (reference sequence).

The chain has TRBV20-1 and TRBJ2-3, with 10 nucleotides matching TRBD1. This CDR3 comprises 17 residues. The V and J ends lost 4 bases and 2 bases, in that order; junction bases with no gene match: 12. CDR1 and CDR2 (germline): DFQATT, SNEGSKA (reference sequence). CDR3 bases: TGCAGTGCTAACAGAGCGGGACAGGGGATATCCACAGATACGCAGTATTTT. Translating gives CSANRAGQGISTDTQYF.

The CDR3 reads CASSYSGYSYEQYF. The CDR3 DNA reads as TGTGCCAGCAGTTATAGCGGATATTCCTACGAGCAGTACTTC. The chain has TRBV6-5 and TRBJ2-7; a weak D match, TRBD2 (6 bases). Germline V CDR1 and CDR2: MNHEY, SVGAGI. V dropped 3 bases and J dropped 1 base, with 10 bases sitting between them. This CDR3 spans 14 amino acids.

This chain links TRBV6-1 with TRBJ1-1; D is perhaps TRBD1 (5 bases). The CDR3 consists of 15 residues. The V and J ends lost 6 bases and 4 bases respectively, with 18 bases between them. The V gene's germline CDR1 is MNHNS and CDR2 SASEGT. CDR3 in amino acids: CASRKAQGGSTEAFF. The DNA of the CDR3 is TGTGCCAGCAGAAAGGCTCAGGGAGGAAGCACTGAAGCTTTCTTT.

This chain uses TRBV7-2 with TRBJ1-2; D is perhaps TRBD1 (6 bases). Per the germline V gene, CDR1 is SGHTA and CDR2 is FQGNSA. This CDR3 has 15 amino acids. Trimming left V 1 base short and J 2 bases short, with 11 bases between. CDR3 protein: CASSLVITGNYGYTF. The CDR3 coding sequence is TGTGCCAGCAGCTTAGTAATCACAGGGAACTATGGCTACACCTTC.

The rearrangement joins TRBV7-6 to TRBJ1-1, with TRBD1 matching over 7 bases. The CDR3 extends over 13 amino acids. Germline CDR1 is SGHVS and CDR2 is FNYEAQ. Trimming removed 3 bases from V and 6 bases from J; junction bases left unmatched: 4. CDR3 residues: CASSLTQGAEAFF. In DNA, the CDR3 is TGTGCCAGCAGCTTGACTCAGGGGGCTGAAGCTTTCTTT.

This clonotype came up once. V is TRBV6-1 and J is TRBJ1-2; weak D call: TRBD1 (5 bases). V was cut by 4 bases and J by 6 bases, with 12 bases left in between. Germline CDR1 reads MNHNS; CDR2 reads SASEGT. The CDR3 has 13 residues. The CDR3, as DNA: TGTGCCAGCAGTGTGGGGGTTGGTGATGGCTACACCTTC. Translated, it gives CASSVGVGDGYTF.

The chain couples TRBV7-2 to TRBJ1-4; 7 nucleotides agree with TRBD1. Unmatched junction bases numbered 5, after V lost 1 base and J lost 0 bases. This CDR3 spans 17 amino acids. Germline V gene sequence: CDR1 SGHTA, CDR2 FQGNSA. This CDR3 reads CASSLGGQSATNEKLFF. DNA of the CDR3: TGTGCCAGCAGCTTAGGGGGACAGAGTGCAACTAATGAAAAACTGTTTTTT.

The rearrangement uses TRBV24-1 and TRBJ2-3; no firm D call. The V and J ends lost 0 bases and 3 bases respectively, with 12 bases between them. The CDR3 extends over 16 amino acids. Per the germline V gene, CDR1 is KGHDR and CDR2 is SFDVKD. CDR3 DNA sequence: TGTGCCACCAGTGATTTGCCGGGCTCGAGTACAGATACGCAGTATTTT. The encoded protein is CATSDLPGSSTDTQYF.

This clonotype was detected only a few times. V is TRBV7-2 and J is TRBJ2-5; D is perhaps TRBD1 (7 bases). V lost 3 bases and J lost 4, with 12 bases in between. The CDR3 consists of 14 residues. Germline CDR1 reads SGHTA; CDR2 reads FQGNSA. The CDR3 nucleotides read TGTGCCAGCAGCTTCCAGGGGGGCGGAGAGACCCAGTACTTC. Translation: CASSFQGGGETQYF.

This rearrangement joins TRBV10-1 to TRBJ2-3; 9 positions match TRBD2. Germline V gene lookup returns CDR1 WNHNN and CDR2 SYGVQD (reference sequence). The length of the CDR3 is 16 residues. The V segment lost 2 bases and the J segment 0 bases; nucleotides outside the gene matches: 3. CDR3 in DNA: TGCGCCAGCAGTGAGGCGCTAGCGGGGAGCACAGATACGCAGTATTTT. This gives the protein CASSEALAGSTDTQYF.

The CDR3 DNA reads as TGCAGCGTTACTTCAGCCTCAGGGAACACTGAAGCTTTCTTT. Its protein product is CSVTSASGNTEAFF. The genes are TRBV29-1 and TRBJ1-1, with D uncertain. The V end lost 5 bases, the J end lost 1 base, and 14 bases lay between the germline ends. Germline lookup yields CDR1 SQVTM and CDR2 ANQGSEA. This CDR3 contains 14 residues.

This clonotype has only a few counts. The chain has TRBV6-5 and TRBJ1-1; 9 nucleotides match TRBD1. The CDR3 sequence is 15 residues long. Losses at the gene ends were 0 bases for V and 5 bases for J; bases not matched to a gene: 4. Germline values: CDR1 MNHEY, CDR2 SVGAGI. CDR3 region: CASSYSYRGQTEAFF. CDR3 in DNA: TGTGCCAGCAGTTACTCATACAGGGGGCAAACTGAAGCTTTCTTT.

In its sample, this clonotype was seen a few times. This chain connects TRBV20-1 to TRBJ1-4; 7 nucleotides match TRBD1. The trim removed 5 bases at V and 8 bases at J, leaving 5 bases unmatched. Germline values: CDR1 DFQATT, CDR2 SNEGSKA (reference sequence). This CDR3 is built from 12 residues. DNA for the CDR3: TGCAGTGCTTCCACAGGGGTCGAAAAACTGTTTTTT. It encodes CSASTGVEKLFF.

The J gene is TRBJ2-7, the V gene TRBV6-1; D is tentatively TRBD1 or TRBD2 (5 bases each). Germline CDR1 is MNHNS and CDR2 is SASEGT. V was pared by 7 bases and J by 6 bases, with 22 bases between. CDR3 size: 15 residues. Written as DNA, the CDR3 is TGTGCCAGCAAGAGGGACCAAACGTCCGCTGGCGAGCAGTACTTC. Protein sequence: CASKRDQTSAGEQYF.

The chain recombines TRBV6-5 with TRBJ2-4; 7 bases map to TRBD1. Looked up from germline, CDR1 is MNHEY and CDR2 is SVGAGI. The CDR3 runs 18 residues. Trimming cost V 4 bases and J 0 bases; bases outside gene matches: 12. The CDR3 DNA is TGTGCCAGCAGTTCCCTCCGGGACAGCCCATTAGCCAAAAACATTCAGTACTTC. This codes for CASSSLRDSPLAKNIQYF.

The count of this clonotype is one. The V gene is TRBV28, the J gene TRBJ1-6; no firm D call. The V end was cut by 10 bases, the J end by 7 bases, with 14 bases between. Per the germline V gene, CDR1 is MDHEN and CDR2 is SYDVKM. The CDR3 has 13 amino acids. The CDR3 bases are TGTGCCACCAAACCGGGCGTAAATTCACCCCTCCACTTT. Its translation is CATKPGVNSPLHF.

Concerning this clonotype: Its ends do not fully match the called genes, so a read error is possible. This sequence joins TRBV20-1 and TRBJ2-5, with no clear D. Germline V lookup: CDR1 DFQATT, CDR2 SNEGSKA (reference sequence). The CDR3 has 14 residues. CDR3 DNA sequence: TGCAGTGCTAGAGATTGGAGCATCCAAGAGACCCGGTACTTC. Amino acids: CSARDWSIQETRYF.

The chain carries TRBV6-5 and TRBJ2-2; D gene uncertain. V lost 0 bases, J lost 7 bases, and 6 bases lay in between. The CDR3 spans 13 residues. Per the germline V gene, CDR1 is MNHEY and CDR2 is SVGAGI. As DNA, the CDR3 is TGTGCCAGCAGTTACTCGACTGTCGGGGAGCTGTTTTTT. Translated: CASSYSTVGELFF.

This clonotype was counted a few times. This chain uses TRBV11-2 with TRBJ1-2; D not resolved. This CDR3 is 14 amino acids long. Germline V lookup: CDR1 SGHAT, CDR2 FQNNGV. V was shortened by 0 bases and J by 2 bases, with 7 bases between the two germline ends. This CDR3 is CASSLDLSNYGYTF. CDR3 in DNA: TGTGCCAGCAGCTTAGATCTCAGCAACTATGGCTACACCTTC.

DNA for the CDR3: TGTGCCAGCAGCGTATCTTGGCAGGGGGCGAATGAAGCTTTCTTT. The encoded protein is CASSVSWQGANEAFF. This chain connects TRBV9 to TRBJ1-1; 8 bases align to TRBD1. CDR1 is SGDLS, CDR2 YYNGEE, per germline. The V and J ends lost 1 base and 7 bases, in that order; junction bases with no gene match: 9. This CDR3 is built from 15 residues.

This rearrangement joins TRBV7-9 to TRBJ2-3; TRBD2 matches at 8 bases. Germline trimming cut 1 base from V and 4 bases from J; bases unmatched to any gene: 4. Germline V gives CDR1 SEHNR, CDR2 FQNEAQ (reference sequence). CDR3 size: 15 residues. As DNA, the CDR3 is TGTGCCAGCAGCTTAGACGGACTAGCCTCAGATACGCAGTATTTT. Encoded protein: CASSLDGLASDTQYF.

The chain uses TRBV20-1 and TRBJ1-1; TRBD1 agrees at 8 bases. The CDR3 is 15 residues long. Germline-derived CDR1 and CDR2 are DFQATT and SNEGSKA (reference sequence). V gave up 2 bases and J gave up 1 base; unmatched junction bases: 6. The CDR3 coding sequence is TGCAGTGCTAGAAAGGGTGGGACAGGGAACACTGAAGCTTTCTTT. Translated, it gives CSARKGGTGNTEAFF.

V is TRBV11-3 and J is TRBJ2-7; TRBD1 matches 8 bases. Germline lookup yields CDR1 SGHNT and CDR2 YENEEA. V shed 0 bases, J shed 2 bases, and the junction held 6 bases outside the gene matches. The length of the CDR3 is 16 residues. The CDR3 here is CASSLERDRLTYEQYF. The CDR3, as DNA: TGTGCCAGCAGCTTAGAGAGGGACAGGCTAACCTACGAGCAGTACTTC.